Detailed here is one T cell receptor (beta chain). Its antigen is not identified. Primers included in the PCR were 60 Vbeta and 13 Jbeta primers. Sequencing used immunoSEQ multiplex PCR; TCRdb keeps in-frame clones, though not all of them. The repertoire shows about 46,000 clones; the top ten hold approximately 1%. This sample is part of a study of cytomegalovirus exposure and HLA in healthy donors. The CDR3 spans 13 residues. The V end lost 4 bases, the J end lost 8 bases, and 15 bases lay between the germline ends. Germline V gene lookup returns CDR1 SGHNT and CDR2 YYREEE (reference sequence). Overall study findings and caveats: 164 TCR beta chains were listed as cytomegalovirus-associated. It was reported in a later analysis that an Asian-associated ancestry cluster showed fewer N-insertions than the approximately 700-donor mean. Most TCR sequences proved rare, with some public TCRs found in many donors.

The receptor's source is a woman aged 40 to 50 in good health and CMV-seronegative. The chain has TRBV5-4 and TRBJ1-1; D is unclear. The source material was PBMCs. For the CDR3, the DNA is TGTGCCAGCAGCGCAAGCTACAGCCCAGAAGCTTTCTTT. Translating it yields CASSASYSPEAFF.